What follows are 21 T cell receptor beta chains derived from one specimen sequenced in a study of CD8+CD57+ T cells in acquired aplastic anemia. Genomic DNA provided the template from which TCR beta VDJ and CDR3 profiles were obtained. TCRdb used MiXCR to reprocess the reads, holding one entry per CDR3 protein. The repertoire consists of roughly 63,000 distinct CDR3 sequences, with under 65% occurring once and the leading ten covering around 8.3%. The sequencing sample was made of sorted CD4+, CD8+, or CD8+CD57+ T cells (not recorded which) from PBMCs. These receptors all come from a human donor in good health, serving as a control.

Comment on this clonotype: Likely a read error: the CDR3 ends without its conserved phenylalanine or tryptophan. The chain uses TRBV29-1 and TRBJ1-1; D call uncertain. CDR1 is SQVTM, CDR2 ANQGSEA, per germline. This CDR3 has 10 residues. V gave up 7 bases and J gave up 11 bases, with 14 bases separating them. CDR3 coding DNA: TGCAGCGCTCGAGACATTGAGGCTTTCCTT. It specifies CSARDIEAFL.

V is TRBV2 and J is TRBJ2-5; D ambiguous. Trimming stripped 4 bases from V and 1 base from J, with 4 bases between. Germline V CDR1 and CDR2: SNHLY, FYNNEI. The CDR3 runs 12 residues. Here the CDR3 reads CASSGSQETQYF. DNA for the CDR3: TGTGCCAGCAGTGGCAGCCAAGAGACCCAGTACTTC.

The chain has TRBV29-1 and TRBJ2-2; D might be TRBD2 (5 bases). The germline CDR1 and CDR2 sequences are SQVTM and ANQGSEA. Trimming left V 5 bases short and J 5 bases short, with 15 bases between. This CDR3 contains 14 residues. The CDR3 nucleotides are TGCAGCGTTTCGCGGGCAGGAGAAACCGGGGAGCTGTTTTTT. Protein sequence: CSVSRAGETGELFF.

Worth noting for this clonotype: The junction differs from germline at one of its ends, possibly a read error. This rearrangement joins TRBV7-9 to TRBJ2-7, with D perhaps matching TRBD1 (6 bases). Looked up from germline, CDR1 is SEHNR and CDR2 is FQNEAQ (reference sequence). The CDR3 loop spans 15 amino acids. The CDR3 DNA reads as TGTGCGAGCAGCTCCCCAGGGGACGTGTCCTACGAGCAGTACTTC. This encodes CASSSPGDVSYEQYF.

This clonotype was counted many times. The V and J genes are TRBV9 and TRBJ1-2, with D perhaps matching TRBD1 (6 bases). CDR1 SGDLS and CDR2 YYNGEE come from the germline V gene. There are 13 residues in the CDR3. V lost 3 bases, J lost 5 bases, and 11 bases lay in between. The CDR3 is CASSGNREYGYTF. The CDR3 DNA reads TGTGCCAGCAGCGGGAACAGGGAGTATGGCTACACCTTC.

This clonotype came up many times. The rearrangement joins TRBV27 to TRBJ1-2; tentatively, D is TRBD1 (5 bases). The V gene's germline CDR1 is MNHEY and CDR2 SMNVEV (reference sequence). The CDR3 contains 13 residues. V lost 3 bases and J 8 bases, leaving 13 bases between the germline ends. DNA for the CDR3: TGTGCCAGCAGTTTCCAGGGAATCGGAGGCTACACCTTC. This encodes CASSFQGIGGYTF.

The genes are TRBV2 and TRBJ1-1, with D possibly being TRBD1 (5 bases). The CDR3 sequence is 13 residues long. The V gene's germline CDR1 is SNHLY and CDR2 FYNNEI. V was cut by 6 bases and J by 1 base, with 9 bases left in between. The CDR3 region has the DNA TGTGCCAGCAGCCAGGGAGGGAACACTGAAGCTTTCTTT. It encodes CASSQGGNTEAFF.

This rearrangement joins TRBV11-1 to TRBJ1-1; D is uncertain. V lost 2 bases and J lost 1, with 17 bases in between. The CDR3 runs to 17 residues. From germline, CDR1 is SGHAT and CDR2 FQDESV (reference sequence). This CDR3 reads CASSLLMIGQSNTEAFF. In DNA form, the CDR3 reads TGTGCCAGCAGCTTATTGATGATAGGGCAGTCGAACACTGAAGCTTTCTTT.

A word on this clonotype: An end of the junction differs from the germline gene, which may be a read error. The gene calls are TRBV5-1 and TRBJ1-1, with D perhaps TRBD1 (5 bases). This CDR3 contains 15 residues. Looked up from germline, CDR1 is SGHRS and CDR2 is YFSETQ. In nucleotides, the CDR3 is TGCGCCAGCAGTTTGGGGGAGATCAGCTACACTGAAGCTTTCTTT. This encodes CASSLGEISYTEAFF. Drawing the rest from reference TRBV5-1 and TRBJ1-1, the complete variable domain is KAGVTQTPRYLIKTRGQQVTLSCSPISGHRSVSWYQQTPGQGLQFLFEYFSETQRNKGNFPGRFSGRQFSNSRSEMNVSTLELGDSALYLCASSLGEISYTEAFFGQGTRLTVV.

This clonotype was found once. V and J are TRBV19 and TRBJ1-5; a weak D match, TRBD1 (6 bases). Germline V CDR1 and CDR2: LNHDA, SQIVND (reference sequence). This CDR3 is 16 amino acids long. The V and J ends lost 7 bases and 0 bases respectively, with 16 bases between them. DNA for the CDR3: TGTGCCAGTATGGTAACAGGGCAGGGTAGCAATCAGCCCCAGCATTTT. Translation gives CASMVTGQGSNQPQHF. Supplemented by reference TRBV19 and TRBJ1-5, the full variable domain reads DGGITQSPKYLFRKEGQNVTLSCEQNLNHDAMYWYRQDPGQGLRLIYYSQIVNDFQKGDIAEGYSVSREKKESFPLTVTSAQKNPTAFYLCASMVTGQGSNQPQHFGDGTRLSIL.

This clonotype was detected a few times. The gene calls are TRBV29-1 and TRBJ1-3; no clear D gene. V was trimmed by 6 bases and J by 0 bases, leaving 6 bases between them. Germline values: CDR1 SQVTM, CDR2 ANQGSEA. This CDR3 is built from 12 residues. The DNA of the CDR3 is TGCAGCGTGGCACTCTCTGGAAACACCATATATTTT. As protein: CSVALSGNTIYF.

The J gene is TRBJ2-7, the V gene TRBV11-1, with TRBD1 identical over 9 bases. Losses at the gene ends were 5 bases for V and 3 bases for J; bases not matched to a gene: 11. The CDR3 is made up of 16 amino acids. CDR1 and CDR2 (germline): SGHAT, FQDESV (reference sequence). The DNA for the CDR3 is TGTGCCAGCAGCGACAATCGGGACAGGGCCTTCTACGAGCAGTACTTC. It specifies CASSDNRDRAFYEQYF.

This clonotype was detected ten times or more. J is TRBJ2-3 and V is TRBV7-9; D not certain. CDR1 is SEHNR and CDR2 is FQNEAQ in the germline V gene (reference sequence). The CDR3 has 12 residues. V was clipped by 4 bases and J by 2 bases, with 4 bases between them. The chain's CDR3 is CASSYSTDTQYF. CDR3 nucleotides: TGTGCCAGCAGCTATTCCACAGATACGCAGTATTTT. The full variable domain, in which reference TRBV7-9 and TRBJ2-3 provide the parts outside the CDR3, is DTGVSQNPRHKITKRGQNVTFRCDPISEHNRLYWYRQTLGQGPEFLTYFQNEAQLEKSRLLSDRFSAERPKGSFSTLEIQRTEQGDSAMYLCASSYSTDTQYFGPGTRLTVL.

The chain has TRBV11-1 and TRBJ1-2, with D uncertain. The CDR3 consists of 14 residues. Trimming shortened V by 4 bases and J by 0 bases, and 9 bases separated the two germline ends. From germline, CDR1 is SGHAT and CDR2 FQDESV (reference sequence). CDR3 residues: CASSSSGSNYGYTF. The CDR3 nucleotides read TGTGCCAGCAGCTCCTCTGGGTCTAACTATGGCTACACCTTC.

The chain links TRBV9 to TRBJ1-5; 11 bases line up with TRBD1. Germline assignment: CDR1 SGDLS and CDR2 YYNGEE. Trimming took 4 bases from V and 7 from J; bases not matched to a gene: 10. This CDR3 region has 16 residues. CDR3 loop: CASSPAGQGAWQPQHF. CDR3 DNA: TGTGCCAGCAGCCCCGCCGGACAGGGGGCGTGGCAGCCCCAGCATTTT.

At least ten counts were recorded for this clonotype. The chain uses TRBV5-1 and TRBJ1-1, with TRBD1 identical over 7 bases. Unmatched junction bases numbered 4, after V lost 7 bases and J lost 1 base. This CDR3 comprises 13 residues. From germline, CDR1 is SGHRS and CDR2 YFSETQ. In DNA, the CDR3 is TGCGCCAGCGCGGGACAGTGGAACACTGAAGCTTTCTTT. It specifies CASAGQWNTEAFF.

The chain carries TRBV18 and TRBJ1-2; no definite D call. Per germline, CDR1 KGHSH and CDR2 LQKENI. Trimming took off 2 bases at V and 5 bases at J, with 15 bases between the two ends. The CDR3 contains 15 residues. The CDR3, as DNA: TGTGCCAGCTCACCATCTTTAGAGCAGGAATATGGCTACACCTTC. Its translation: CASSPSLEQEYGYTF.

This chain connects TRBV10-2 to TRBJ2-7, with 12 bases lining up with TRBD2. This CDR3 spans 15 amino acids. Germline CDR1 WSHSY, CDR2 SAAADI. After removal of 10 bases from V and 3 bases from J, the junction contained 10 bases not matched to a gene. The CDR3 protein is CATQRTSGVSYEQYF. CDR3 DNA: TGCGCCACACAAAGGACTAGCGGGGTAAGCTACGAGCAGTACTTC.

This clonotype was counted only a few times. The CDR3 DNA sequence: TGTGCCAGTTGCGGTCGCCTCCCGGGGCCGTTGAACACTGAAGCTTTCTTT. As protein: CASCGRLPGPLNTEAFF. The chain joins TRBV6-1 to TRBJ1-1; tentatively, D is TRBD1 (5 bases). CDR3 size: 17 residues. From germline, CDR1 is MNHNS and CDR2 SASEGT. V lost 9 bases to trimming and J lost 0 bases, with 23 bases between them.

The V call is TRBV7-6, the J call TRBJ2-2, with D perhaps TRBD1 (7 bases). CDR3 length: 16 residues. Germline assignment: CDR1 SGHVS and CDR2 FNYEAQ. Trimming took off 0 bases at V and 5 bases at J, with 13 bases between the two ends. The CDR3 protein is CASSLAVTGRTGELFF. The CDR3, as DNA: TGTGCCAGCAGCTTAGCCGTGACAGGGAGGACCGGGGAGCTGTTTTTT.

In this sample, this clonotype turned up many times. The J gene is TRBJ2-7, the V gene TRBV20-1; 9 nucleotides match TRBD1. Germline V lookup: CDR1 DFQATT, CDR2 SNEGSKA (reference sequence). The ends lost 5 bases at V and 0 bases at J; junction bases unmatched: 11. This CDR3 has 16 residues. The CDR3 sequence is CSARRDRASSSYEQYF. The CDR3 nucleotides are TGCAGTGCTCGCCGGGACAGGGCCTCGAGCTCCTACGAGCAGTACTTC.